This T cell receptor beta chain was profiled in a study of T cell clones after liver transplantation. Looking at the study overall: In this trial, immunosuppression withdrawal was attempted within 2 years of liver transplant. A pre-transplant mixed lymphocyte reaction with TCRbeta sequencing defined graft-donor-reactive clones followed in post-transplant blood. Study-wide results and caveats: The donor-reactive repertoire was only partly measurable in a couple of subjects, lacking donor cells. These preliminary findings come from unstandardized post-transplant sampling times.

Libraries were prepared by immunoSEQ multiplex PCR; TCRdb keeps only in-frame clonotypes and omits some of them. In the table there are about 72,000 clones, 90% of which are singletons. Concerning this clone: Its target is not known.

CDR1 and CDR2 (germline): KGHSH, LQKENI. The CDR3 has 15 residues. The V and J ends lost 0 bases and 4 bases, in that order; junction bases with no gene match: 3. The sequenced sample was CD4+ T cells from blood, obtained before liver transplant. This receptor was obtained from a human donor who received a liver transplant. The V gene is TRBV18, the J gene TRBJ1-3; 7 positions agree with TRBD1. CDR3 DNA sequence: TGTGCCAGCTCACCACCGACCAGGGGGGGAAACACCATATATTTT. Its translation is CASSPPTRGGNTIYF.